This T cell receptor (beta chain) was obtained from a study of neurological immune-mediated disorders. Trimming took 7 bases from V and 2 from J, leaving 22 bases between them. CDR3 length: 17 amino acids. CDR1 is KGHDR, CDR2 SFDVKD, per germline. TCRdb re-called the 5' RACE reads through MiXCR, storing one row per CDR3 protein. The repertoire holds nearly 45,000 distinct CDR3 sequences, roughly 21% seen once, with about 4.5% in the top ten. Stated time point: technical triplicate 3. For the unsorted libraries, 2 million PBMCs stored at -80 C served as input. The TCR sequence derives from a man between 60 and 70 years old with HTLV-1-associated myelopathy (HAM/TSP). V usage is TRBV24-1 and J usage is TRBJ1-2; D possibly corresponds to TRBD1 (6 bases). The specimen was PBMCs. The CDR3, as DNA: TGTGCCACCAGCCCATCTCAGGGGCTCATCGCGAACTATGGCTACACCTTC. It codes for CATSPSQGLIANYGYTF.